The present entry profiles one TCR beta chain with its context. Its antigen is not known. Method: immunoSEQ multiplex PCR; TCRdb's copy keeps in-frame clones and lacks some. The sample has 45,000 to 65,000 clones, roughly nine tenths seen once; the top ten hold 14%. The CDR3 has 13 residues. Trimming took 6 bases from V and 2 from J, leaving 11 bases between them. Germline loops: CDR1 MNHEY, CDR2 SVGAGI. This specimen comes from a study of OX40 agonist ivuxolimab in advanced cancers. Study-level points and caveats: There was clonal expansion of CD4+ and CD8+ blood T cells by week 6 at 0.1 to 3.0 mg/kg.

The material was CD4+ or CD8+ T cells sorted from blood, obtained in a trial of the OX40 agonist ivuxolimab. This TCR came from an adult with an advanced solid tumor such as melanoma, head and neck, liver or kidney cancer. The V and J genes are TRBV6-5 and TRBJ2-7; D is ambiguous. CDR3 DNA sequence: TGTGCCAGCAGGTCTCGAAGTCCCTACGAGCAGTACTTC. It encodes CASRSRSPYEQYF.